The text below deals with one T cell receptor beta chain. Antigen specificity is unknown. This could be a read error, since a much larger clone is one nucleotide away. The CDR3 has 11 residues. Trimming took off 6 bases at V and 9 bases at J, with 12 bases between the two ends. This entry is derived from a study of Graves' ophthalmopathy and Graves' hyperthyroidism. Regarding the study as a whole: A model of 13 signatures distinguished ophthalmopathy from stable hyperthyroidism at around 90% sensitivity and nearly 83% specificity. In blood, most expanded thyroid clonotypes above 0.001 frequency were also detected.

The study amplified TCR beta CDR3 regions using RNA transcripts. The workflow started with a first-round RT-PCR run with HTBI primers and then moved on to a second-round multiplex PCR. From the multiplex PCR reads, TCRdb called clonotypes with MiXCR, one entry per CDR3 protein. The top ten hold less than 55% of the sample, which has around 670,000 distinct CDR3 sequences, roughly 40% seen once. J is TRBJ2-7 and V is TRBV12-3 or TRBV12-4; no clear D gene. Sequenced sample: peripheral blood. The sequence was obtained from an adult man with Graves' ophthalmopathy. The CDR3 protein is CASSYDTWQYF. CDR3 coding DNA: TGTGCCAGCAGCTACGATACCTGGCAGTACTTC.